This is a list of T cell receptor beta chains from one sample in a study of T cells in Graves' hyperthyroidism and ophthalmopathy. TCRdb reanalysed the multiplex PCR reads using MiXCR and keeps one entry per CDR3 protein. Of approximately 430,000 distinct CDR3 sequences listed, 15% to 19% are singletons. The sequenced sample consisted of blood. These receptors originate from a woman aged 18-29 years with Graves' hyperthyroidism. Both conserved end residues are part of each CDR3. The D gene is left open where the match is weak. Rows give clone size only sometimes, using once, few, many, or a class for an expanded clone.

CDR3 length: 15
J gene: TRBJ2-2
clone size: -
D gene: -
V gene: TRBV28
CDR3 protein: CASRRRGANTGELFF
CDR3 DNA: TGTGCCAGCAGGAGAAGGGGGGCGAACACCGGGGAGCTGTTTTTT

CDR3 length: 13
J gene: TRBJ2-1
clone size: -
D gene: TRBD1
V gene: TRBV12-3/TRBV12-4
CDR3 protein: CASGVQGDNEQFF
CDR3 DNA: TGTGCCAGCGGGGTCCAGGGGGACAATGAGCAGTTCTTC

CDR3 length: 15
J gene: TRBJ2-7
clone size: few
D gene: TRBD2
V gene: TRBV6-9
CDR3 protein: CASSYGVAGDHEQYF
CDR3 DNA: TGTGCCAGCAGTTACGGGGTAGCGGGTGATCACGAGCAGTACTTC

CDR3 length: 15
J gene: TRBJ2-7
clone size: -
D gene: -
V gene: TRBV4-2
CDR3 protein: CASSQDLEALYEQYF
CDR3 DNA: TGTGCCAGCAGCCAAGATTTGGAAGCTTTATACGAGCAGTACTTC

CDR3 length: 15
J gene: TRBJ1-4
clone size: many
D gene: TRBD1
V gene: TRBV10-3
CDR3 protein: CAISESGTGNEKLFF
CDR3 DNA: TGTGCCATCAGTGAGTCTGGGACAGGGAATGAAAAACTGTTTTTT

CDR3 length: 16
J gene: TRBJ2-1
clone size: many
D gene: TRBD2
V gene: TRBV11-2
CDR3 protein: CASSLIAGGPRNEQFF
CDR3 DNA: TGTGCCAGCAGCTTAATAGCGGGGGGGCCTCGCAATGAGCAGTTCTTC

CDR3 length: 15
J gene: TRBJ2-5
clone size: -
D gene: -
V gene: TRBV5-5
CDR3 protein: CASSLDPLGRETQYF
CDR3 DNA: TGTGCCAGCAGCTTGGACCCCCTCGGCCGGGAGACCCAGTACTTC

CDR3 length: 17
J gene: TRBJ2-3
clone size: few
D gene: TRBD2
V gene: TRBV19
CDR3 protein: CASSIIGPRGGRDTQYF
CDR3 DNA: TGTGCCAGTAGTATCATCGGTCCACGGGGGGGCCGAGATACGCAGTATTTT

CDR3 length: 13
J gene: TRBJ2-2
clone size: many
D gene: -
V gene: TRBV10-3
CDR3 protein: CAISANDPGELFF
CDR3 DNA: TGTGCCATCAGTGCTAATGATCCCGGGGAGCTGTTTTTT

CDR3 length: 14
J gene: TRBJ1-5
clone size: many
D gene: -
V gene: TRBV12-3/TRBV12-4
CDR3 protein: CASSSGPPNQPQHF
CDR3 DNA: TGTGCCAGCAGTTCTGGACCCCCCAATCAGCCCCAGCATTTT

CDR3 length: 14
J gene: TRBJ2-7
clone size: many
D gene: -
V gene: TRBV4-1
CDR3 protein: CASSPVRGAEEQYF
CDR3 DNA: TGCGCCAGCAGCCCCGTCAGGGGCGCGGAAGAGCAGTACTTC